This is a list of T cell receptor beta chains from one sample in a study of blood T cell repertoires in COVID-19. Some clones are missing from TCRdb's copy, which holds only in-frame ones; the method was immunoSEQ multiplex PCR. Found here are approximately 360,000 clones, roughly nine tenths of them singletons; the top ten hold 1% to 1.5%. Sample: peripheral blood. The receptors come from a man in his forties with acute or convalescent COVID-19. CDR3s include the opening cysteine and the closing phenylalanine or tryptophan. The D gene is left open where the match is weak. For some rows the clone size is stated as once, few or many, or as a class when expanded; others skip it.

TRBV30,few,TRBJ1-1,.,CAWTLTVGTEAFF
TRBV7-9,.,TRBJ2-7,TRBD1,CASTVGTVLNEQYF
TRBV18,.,TRBJ1-2,TRBD1,CASSPGQGSYGYTF
TRBV5-1,.,TRBJ2-7,.,CASSMGPRGEQYF
TRBV27,.,TRBJ2-1,TRBD2,CASKTSGGPSSYNEQFF
TRBV5-4,.,TRBJ1-6,.,CAKSGRDNYNSPLHF
TRBV19,.,TRBJ2-1,.,CASSIAGTPNEQFF
TRBV15,.,TRBJ1-6,TRBD1,CATSRGGTGVSPLHF
TRBV29-1,.,TRBJ1-2,TRBD1,CSAGPGQGAIGYTF
TRBV29-1,.,TRBJ2-7,.,CSVESTGEQYF
TRBV30,.,TRBJ1-3,.,CAWSVGLRGGNTIYF
TRBV30,.,TRBJ1-5,TRBD1,CAWSPRGRVIQPQHF
TRBV6-5,.,TRBJ1-1,TRBD1,CASRPRTGANTEAFF
TRBV29-1,.,TRBJ1-2,.,CSVEDQYRPADYGYTF